This TCR beta chain was sequenced for a study of beta chain features in type 1 diabetes. In its sample, this clone was seen a few times. The antigen remains undetermined. Study outcomes and limitations: Moderately but significantly shorter TCRB CDR3s were found in Type 1 diabetes patients in all four CD4+ subsets. In the patient group, naive, central memory and Treg TCRB repertoires seemed more alike than in the healthy donor group.

Isolated RNA was reverse transcribed in full, so expressed TCRB transcripts were sequenced. Data came from immunoSEQ multiplex PCR; TCRdb stores just in-frame clones and leaves some out. The sample lists hundreds of thousands of clones, around 9% seen once, with roughly 0.99% in the top ten. Germline V gene data show CDR1 as SNHLY and CDR2 as FYNNEI. CDR3 size: 16 residues. V gave up 1 base and J gave up 3 bases; unmatched junction bases: 5. V and J are TRBV2 and TRBJ2-1; 8 bases map to TRBD2. This clonotype was sampled from a man aged 25-40 years with type 1 diabetes. The source material was central memory CD4+ T cells from blood. The CDR3 reads CASSEGDGTSYNEQFF. CDR3 bases: TGTGCCAGCAGTGAAGGGGATGGGACTAGCTACAATGAGCAGTTCTTC.